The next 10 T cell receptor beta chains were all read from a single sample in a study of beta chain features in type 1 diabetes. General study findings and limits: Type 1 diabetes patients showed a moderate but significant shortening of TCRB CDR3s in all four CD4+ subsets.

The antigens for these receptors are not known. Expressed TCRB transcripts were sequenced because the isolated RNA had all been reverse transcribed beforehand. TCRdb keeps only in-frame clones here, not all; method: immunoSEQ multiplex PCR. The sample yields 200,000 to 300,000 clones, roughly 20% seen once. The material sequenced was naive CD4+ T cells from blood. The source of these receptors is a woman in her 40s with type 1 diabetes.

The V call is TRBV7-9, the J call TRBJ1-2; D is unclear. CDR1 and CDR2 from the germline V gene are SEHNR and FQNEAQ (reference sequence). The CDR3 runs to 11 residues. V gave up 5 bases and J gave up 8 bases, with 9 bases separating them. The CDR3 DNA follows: TGTGCCAGCAGCCGAGGGTGGGGCTACACCTTC. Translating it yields CASSRGWGYTF. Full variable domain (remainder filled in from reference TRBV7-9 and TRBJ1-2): DTGVSQNPRHKITKRGQNVTFRCDPISEHNRLYWYRQTLGQGPEFLTYFQNEAQLEKSRLLSDRFSAERPKGSFSTLEIQRTEQGDSAMYLCASSRGWGYTFGSGTRLTVV.

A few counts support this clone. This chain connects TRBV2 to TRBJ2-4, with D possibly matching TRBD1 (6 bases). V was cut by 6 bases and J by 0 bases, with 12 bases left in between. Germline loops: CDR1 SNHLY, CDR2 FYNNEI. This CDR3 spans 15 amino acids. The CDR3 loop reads CASSDTGLAKNIQYF. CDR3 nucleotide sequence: TGTGCCAGCAGCGACACAGGGCTAGCCAAAAACATTCAGTACTTC. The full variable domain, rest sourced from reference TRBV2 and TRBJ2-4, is EPEVTQTPSHQVTQMGQEVILRCVPISNHLYFYWYRQILGQKVEFLVSFYNNEISEKSEIFDDQFSVERPDGSNFTLKIRSTKLEDSAMYFCASSDTGLAKNIQYFGAGTRLSVL.

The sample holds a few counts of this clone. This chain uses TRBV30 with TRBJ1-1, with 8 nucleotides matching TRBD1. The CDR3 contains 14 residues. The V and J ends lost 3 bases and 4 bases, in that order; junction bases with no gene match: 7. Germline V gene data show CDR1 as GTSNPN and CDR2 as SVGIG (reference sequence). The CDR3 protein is CAWSRTGSLTEAFF. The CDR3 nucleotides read TGTGCCTGGAGCCGGACAGGGAGCCTCACTGAAGCTTTCTTT.

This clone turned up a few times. CDR3 bases: TGTGCCAGCAGGTCGACAAAAATAACCGGGGAGCTGTTTTTT. Protein product: CASRSTKITGELFF. The V and J genes are TRBV28 and TRBJ2-2; D remains ambiguous. Germline V lookup: CDR1 MDHEN, CDR2 SYDVKM. The CDR3 length is 14 residues. The ends were cut back, 6 bases at V and 5 bases at J, with 13 bases in the middle.

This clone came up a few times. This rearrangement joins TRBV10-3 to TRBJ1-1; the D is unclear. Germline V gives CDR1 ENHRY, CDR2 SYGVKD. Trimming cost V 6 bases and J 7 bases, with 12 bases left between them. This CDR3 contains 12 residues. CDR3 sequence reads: CAISRHELEAFF. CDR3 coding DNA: TGTGCCATCAGCCGACACGAACTTGAAGCTTTCTTT.

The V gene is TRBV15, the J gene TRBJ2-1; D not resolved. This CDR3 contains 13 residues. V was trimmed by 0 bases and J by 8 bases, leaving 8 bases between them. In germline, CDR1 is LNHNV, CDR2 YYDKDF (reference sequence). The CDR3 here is CATSRDLPDEQFF. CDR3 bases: TGTGCCACCAGCAGAGATCTCCCCGATGAGCAGTTCTTC.

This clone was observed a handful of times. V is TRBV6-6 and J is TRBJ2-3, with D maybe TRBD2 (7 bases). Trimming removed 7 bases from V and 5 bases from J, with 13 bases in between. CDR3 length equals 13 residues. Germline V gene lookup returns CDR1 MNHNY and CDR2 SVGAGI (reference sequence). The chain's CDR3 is CASIRGGEDTQYF. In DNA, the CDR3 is TGTGCCAGCATTAGAGGGGGGGAAGATACGCAGTATTTT.

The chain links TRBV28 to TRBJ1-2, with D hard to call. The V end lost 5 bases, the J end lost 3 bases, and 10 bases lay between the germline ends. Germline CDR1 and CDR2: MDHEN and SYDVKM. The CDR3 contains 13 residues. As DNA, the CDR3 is TGTGCCAGCAGTCCCAACATGTACTATGGCTACACCTTC. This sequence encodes CASSPNMYYGYTF.

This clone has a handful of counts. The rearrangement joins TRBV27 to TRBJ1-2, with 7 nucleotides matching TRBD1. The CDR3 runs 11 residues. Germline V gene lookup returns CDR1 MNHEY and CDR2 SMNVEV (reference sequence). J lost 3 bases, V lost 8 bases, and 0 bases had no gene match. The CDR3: CASGTDYGYTF. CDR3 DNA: TGTGCCAGCGGGACAGACTATGGCTACACCTTC.

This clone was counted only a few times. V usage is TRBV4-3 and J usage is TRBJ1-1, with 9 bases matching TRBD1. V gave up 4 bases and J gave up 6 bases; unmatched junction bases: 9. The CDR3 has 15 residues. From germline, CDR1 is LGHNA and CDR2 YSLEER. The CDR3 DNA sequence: TGCGCCAGCAGCCCGGGGACAGGGCGGTTGGCTGAAGCTTTCTTT. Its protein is CASSPGTGRLAEAFF.